This record concerns one T cell receptor beta chain sequence. This record belongs to a study of blood T cell repertoires in COVID-19. Repertoires were generated with immunoSEQ multiplex PCR, while TCRdb's copy carries only in-frame clones and drops some. The sample lists about 380,000 clones; 87% were seen once. The origin of this receptor is a man aged 30-40 years who had recovered from COVID-19. The material sequenced was PBMCs or T cells enriched from blood (not recorded which).

In DNA form, the CDR3 reads TGTGCCAGCAGCCAAGAGGGGGCGGGCGGGCAGTTCTTC. This gives the protein CASSQEGAGGQFF. The chain has TRBV3-1 (or the pseudogene TRBV3-2) and TRBJ2-1; possibly TRBD1 for D (6 bases). This CDR3 spans 13 amino acids. The germline V and J ends were trimmed by 0 bases and 12 bases, with 12 bases remaining between them. CDR1 and CDR2 (germline): LGHDT, YNNKEL (reference sequence).